This T cell receptor (beta chain) originates from a study of cytomegalovirus exposure and HLA in healthy donors. Researchers ran the PCR with 60 Vbeta and 13 Jbeta primers. Method: immunoSEQ multiplex PCR; TCRdb's copy keeps in-frame clones and lacks some. The sample table includes about 170,000 clones. From germline, CDR1 is SGHKS and CDR2 YYEKEE (reference sequence). V was cut by 4 bases and J by 3 bases, with 8 bases left in between. The CDR3 sequence is 12 residues long. The chain combines TRBV5-5 with TRBJ2-7; D is perhaps TRBD2 (5 bases). Sequenced material: PBMCs. The source is a woman between 18 and 29 years old in good health and CMV-seropositive. The CDR3 sequence is CASSLGVYEQYF. The CDR3 DNA reads as TGTGCCAGCAGCCTCGGGGTCTACGAGCAGTACTTC.